These T cell receptor beta chains were read from a single sample in a study of blood T cell repertoires in COVID-19. TCRdb's copy holds only in-frame clones and misses some; the assay was immunoSEQ multiplex PCR. The data hold 390,000 or so clones, with 80% to 90% observed a single time. Material for sequencing was PBMCs or T cells enriched from blood (not recorded which). The receptor source for this set is a man aged 18 to 29 who had recovered from COVID-19. Each CDR3 is given with its conserved first and last residue.

TRBJ1-5,TRBV12-3/TRBV12-4,CASSWTGPGPQHF
TRBJ2-1,TRBV6-5,CASSPSLEYEQFF
TRBJ1-6,TRBV5-4,CASSLETGNSPLHF
TRBJ2-3,TRBV4-3,CASSQAGTDTQYF
TRBJ1-5,TRBV5-6,CASSSMTGTFNQPQHF
TRBJ2-7,TRBV28,CASSLGASSYEQYF
TRBJ1-6,TRBV6-5,CASSYSQYMDNSPLHF
TRBJ2-7,TRBV4-1,CASSQESRAGVGYEQYF
TRBJ1-4,TRBV7-9,CASSLGTATNEKLFF
TRBJ2-7,TRBV18,CASSPSNRGRDEQYF
TRBJ1-3,TRBV9,CASSGTGGSGNTIYF
TRBJ2-7,TRBV6-1,CASSDGQAYEQYF
TRBJ2-7,TRBV11-2,CASSPNKRTGDYEQYF
TRBJ2-1,TRBV3-1/TRBV3-2,CASSHLNEQFF
TRBJ1-6,TRBV27,CASRATGTKLNSPLHF
TRBJ1-1,TRBV5-4,CASSFEGGTNTEAFF